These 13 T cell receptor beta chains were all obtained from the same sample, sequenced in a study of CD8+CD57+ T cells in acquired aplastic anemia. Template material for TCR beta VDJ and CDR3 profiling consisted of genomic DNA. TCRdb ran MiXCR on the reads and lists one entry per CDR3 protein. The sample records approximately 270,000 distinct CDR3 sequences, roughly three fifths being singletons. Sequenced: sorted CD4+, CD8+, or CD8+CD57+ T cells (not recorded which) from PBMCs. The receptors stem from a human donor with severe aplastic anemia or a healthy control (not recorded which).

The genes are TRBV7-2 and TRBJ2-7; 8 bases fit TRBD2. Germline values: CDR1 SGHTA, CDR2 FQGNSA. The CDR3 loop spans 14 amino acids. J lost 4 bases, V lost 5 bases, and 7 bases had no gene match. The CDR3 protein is CASSKAGGRYEQYF. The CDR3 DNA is TGTGCCAGCAGCAAGGCGGGAGGCCGGTACGAGCAGTACTTC.

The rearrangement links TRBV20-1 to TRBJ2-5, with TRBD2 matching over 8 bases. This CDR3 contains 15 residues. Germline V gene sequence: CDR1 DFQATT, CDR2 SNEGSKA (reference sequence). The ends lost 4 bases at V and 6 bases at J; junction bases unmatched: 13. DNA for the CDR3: TGCAGTGCTACGACCAGGACTAGCCTCGATCAGACCCAGTACTTC. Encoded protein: CSATTRTSLDQTQYF.

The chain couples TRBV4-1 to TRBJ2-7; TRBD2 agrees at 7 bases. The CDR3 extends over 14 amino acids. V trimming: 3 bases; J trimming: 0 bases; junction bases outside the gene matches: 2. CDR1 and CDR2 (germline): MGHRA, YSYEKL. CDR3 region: CASSHSGNSYEQYF. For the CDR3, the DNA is TGCGCCAGCAGCCACAGCGGGAACTCCTACGAGCAGTACTTC.

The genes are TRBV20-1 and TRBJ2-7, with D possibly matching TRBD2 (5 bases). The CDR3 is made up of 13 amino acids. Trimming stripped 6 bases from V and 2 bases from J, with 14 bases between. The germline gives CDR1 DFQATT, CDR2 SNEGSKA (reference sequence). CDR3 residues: CSAAGILTYEQYF. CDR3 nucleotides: TGCAGTGCCGCCGGGATTTTGACCTACGAGCAGTACTTC.

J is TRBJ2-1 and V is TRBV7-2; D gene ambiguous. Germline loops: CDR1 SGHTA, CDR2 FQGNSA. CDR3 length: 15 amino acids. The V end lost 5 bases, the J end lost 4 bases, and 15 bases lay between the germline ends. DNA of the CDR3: TGTGCCAGCAGCCCGCAGTGGGGAACTTACAATGAGCAGTTCTTC. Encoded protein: CASSPQWGTYNEQFF. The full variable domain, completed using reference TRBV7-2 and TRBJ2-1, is GAGVSQSPSNKVTEKGKDVELRCDPISGHTALYWYRQSLGQGLEFLIYFQGNSAPDKSGLPSDRFSAERTGGSVSTLTIQRTQQEDSAVYLCASSPQWGTYNEQFFGPGTRLTVL.

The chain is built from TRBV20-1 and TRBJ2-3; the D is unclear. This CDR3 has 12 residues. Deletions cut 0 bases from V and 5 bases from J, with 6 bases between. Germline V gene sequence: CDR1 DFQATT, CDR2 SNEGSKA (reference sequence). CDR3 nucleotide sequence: TGCAGTGCTAGAGATCAGCAAGATACGCAGTATTTT. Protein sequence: CSARDQQDTQYF.

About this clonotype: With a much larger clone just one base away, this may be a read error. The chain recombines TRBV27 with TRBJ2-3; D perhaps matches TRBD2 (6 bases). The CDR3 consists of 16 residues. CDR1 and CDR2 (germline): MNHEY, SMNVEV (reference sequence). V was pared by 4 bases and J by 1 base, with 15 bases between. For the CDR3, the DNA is TGTGCCAGCAGTTCACGGACTATAGGGGGCACAGATACGCAGTATTTT. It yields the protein CASSSRTIGGTDTQYF.

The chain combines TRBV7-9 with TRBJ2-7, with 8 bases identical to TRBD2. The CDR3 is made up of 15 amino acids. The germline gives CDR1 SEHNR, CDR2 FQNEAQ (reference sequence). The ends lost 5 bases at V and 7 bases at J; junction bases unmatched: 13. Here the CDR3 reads CASSTTQPSGGEQYF. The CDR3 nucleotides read TGTGCCAGCAGCACTACTCAACCCTCGGGGGGGGAGCAGTACTTC.

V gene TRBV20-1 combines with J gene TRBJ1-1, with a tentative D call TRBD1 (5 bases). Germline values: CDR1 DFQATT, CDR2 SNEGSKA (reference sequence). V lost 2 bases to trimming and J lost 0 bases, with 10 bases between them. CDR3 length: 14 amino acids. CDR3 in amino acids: CSARRGRMNTEAFF. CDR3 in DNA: TGCAGTGCTAGAAGGGGACGGATGAACACTGAAGCTTTCTTT.

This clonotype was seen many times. The CDR3 is CASSPQLSEAFF. As DNA, the CDR3 is TGTGCCAGCTCACCTCAGCTATCTGAAGCTTTCTTT. The gene calls are TRBV18 and TRBJ1-1; D ambiguous. The germline V and J ends were trimmed by 3 bases and 6 bases, with 8 bases remaining between them. Germline CDR1 and CDR2: KGHSH and LQKENI. The CDR3 covers 12 residues.

The CDR3 nucleotides are TGTGCCAGTGGAAGGGAAAGCTCCTACAATGAGCAGTTCTTC. Protein sequence: CASGRESSYNEQFF. The gene calls are TRBV19 and TRBJ2-1; unclear D gene. The germline V gene has CDR1 LNHDA and CDR2 SQIVND (reference sequence). Trimming shortened V by 8 bases and J by 0 bases, and 11 bases separated the two germline ends. CDR3 length equals 14 residues.

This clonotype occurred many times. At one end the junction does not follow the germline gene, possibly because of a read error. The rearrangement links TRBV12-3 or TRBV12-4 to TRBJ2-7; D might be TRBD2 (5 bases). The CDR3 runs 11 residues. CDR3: CASSLGGEQYF. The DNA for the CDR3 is TGTGCCAGCAGCTTAGGAGGCGAGCAGTACTTC.

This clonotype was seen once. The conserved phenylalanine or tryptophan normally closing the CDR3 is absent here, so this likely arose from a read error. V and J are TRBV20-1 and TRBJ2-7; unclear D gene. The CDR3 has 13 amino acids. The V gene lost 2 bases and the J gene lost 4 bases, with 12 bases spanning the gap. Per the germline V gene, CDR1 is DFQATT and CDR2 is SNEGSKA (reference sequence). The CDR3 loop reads CSARFTGRYEQYS. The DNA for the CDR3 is TGCAGTGCTAGATTCACCGGACGGTACGAGCAGTACTCC.